This section outlines one T cell receptor beta chain sequence together with its context. The sample originates from a study of T cell changes during pregnancy in multiple sclerosis. Assay: immunoSEQ multiplex PCR; the TCRdb copy retains only in-frame clones and omits some. The sample has about 100,000 clones; 90% to 95% are singletons. The CDR3 loop spans 15 amino acids. V gave up 4 bases and J gave up 8 bases, with 19 bases separating them. The germline V gene has CDR1 SGDLS and CDR2 YYNGEE. This TCR came from a female donor with multiple sclerosis, enrolled in a pregnancy study. The sequencing here drew on peripheral blood, taken before pregnancy. The V call is TRBV9, the J call TRBJ2-1; a weak D match, TRBD1 (6 bases). The CDR3 coding sequence is TGTGCCAGCAGCCCTGGGACACTTCCCGAGGATGAGCAGTTCTTC. Residues: CASSPGTLPEDEQFF.